What follows are 25 T cell receptor beta chains derived from one specimen sequenced in a study of human T cells and chemical hapten exposure. MiXCR was run by TCRdb on the RACE reads, yielding one entry per CDR3 protein. The data contain 80,000 or so distinct CDR3 sequences, approximately 11% of them singletons. Specified time point: patch test 1, 2 weeks after DPC sensitization. The treatment is: therapeutic diphenylcyclopropenone sensitization with weekly scalp DPC. The specimen was whole blood, collected in connection with sensitization to the hapten diphenylcyclopropenone (DPC). These receptors came from a woman in her forties or fifties with alopecia areata. Some clones in this sample may be carry-over from other donors' samples.

In its sample, this clonotype was seen a few times. The gene calls are TRBV30 and TRBJ2-3; D call uncertain. Germline V gene sequence: CDR1 GTSNPN, CDR2 SVGIG (reference sequence). The germline V and J ends were trimmed by 2 bases and 4 bases, with 4 bases remaining between them. This CDR3 comprises 11 residues. The CDR3 sequence: CAWSRADTQYF. The CDR3 nucleotides are TGTGCCTGGAGTAGGGCAGATACGCAGTATTTT.

This clonotype was observed a few times. The CDR3 here is CASSQIGATQHF. As DNA, the CDR3 is TGTGCCAGCAGCCAAATTGGGGCAACGCAGCATTTT. The rearrangement uses TRBV7-8 and TRBJ1-5, with D perhaps TRBD1 (5 bases). CDR3 size: 12 residues. Trimming cost V 5 bases and J 13 bases, with 15 bases left between them. The germline V gene encodes CDR1 SGHVS and CDR2 FQNEAQ.

This clonotype was found once. The chain is built from TRBV6-6 and TRBJ1-6, with unresolved D. Trimming removed 2 bases from V and 8 bases from J, with 13 bases in between. The germline CDR1 and CDR2 sequences are MNHNY and SVGAGI (reference sequence). The CDR3 runs 15 residues. This CDR3 reads CASSYSLMRDSPLHF. CDR3 sequence (DNA): TGTGCCAGCAGTTACAGCCTTATGAGGGATTCACCCCTCCACTTT.

The chain recombines TRBV3-1 with TRBJ1-2; D uncertain. CDR3 size: 15 residues. From germline, CDR1 is LGHDT and CDR2 YNNKEL (reference sequence). The V and J ends lost 0 bases and 1 base respectively, with 9 bases between them. The CDR3 DNA follows: TGTGCCAGCAGCCAAGAGGGAGGCAATAACTATGGCTACACCTTC. The encoded protein is CASSQEGGNNYGYTF.

In this sample, this clonotype turned up a few times. The chain recombines TRBV25-1 with TRBJ1-4, with D possibly matching TRBD1 (6 bases). Trimming shortened V by 3 bases and J by 2 bases, and 13 bases separated the two germline ends. CDR1 is MGHDK, CDR2 SYGVNS, per germline. This CDR3 region has 16 residues. The CDR3 is CASSELGGATNEKLFF. In DNA form, the CDR3 reads TGTGCCAGCAGTGAGCTGGGGGGCGCGACTAATGAAAAACTGTTTTTT.

The rearrangement uses TRBV9 and TRBJ1-3; D ambiguous. Germline V gives CDR1 SGDLS, CDR2 YYNGEE. V lost 0 bases and J lost 2, with 6 bases in between. The CDR3 has 14 amino acids. This chain's CDR3 is CASSVGQTGNTIYF. The CDR3 nucleotides read TGTGCCAGCAGCGTAGGCCAGACTGGAAACACCATATATTTT.

A few counts support this clonotype. This chain links TRBV11-2 with TRBJ1-2; 7 nucleotides match TRBD1. CDR1 SGHAT and CDR2 FQNNGV come from the germline V gene. J was trimmed by 5 bases and V by 5 bases; bases with no gene match: 8. The CDR3 has 14 residues. The CDR3 region has the DNA TGTGCCAGCAGCCGAGGGGACAGCTCTTATGGCTACACCTTC. Protein product: CASSRGDSSYGYTF. The whole variable domain, remainder taken from reference TRBV11-2 and TRBJ1-2, is EAGVAQSPRYKIIEKRQSVAFWCNPISGHATLYWYQQILGQGPKLLIQFQNNGVVDDSQLPKDRFSAERLKGVDSTLKIQPAKLEDSAVYLCASSRGDSSYGYTFGSGTRLTVV.

This clonotype was detected many times. This chain connects TRBV7-9 to TRBJ2-7, with D perhaps matching TRBD2 (6 bases). The CDR3 consists of 15 residues. CDR1 is SEHNR and CDR2 is FQNEAQ in the germline V gene (reference sequence). Trimming pared 2 bases from V and 4 bases from J, leaving 15 bases between. In DNA, the CDR3 is TGTGCCAGCAGCTTAAGGGGACTGAGTGTGTACGAGCAGTACTTC. Translation: CASSLRGLSVYEQYF.

The CDR3 bases are TGTGCCAGCAGCCCACAGGGCATTAACACCGGGGAGCTGTTTTTT. Translated: CASSPQGINTGELFF. The chain joins TRBV7-2 to TRBJ2-2, with a tentative D call TRBD1 (6 bases). The V gene's germline CDR1 is SGHTA and CDR2 FQGNSA. The CDR3 is made up of 15 amino acids. V was clipped by 5 bases and J by 2 bases, with 12 bases between them.

This clonotype was counted many times. The chain has TRBV10-3 and TRBJ2-1; D gene ambiguous. The V gene's germline CDR1 is ENHRY and CDR2 SYGVKD. CDR3 length: 12 amino acids. Trimming took 4 bases from V and 3 from J, leaving 4 bases between them. CDR3 in DNA: TGTGCCATCAGTGGAGGCTACAATGAGCAGTTCTTC. It codes for CAISGGYNEQFF.

This clonotype appeared many times. This rearrangement joins TRBV14 to TRBJ2-3; D assignment may be TRBD1 or TRBD2 (5 bases each). This CDR3 contains 18 residues. CDR1 SGHDN and CDR2 FVKESK come from the germline V gene. Trimming removed 0 bases from V and 2 bases from J, with 18 bases in between. The CDR3 loop reads CASSQEGVRQSLTDTQYF. DNA of the CDR3: TGTGCCAGCAGCCAAGAGGGGGTTCGGCAGAGCCTCACAGATACGCAGTATTTT.

This clonotype came up many times. The CDR3 DNA sequence: TGCAGTGCCAAATTAGCGGGGCCCACAGATACGCAGTATTTT. Translated: CSAKLAGPTDTQYF. The chain links TRBV20-1 to TRBJ2-3, with 8 bases identical to TRBD2. Trimming took 6 bases from V and 2 from J; bases not matched to a gene: 7. The CDR3 covers 14 residues. The germline gives CDR1 DFQATT, CDR2 SNEGSKA (reference sequence).

This clonotype was recorded at least ten times. J is TRBJ2-3 and V is TRBV29-1, with D tentatively TRBD2 (6 bases). Germline CDR1 and CDR2: SQVTM and ANQGSEA. V was cut by 7 bases and J by 3 bases, with 20 bases left in between. The CDR3 totals 15 residues. For the CDR3, the DNA is TGCAGCGCCCCCGGAGGGCCCCTGAGAACAGATACGCAGTATTTT. Its protein product is CSAPGGPLRTDTQYF.

The J gene is TRBJ1-2, the V gene TRBV30, with D possibly TRBD1 on 6 matching bases. The germline V and J ends were trimmed by 4 bases and 8 bases, with 17 bases remaining between them. From germline, CDR1 is GTSNPN and CDR2 SVGIG (reference sequence). The CDR3 length is 13 residues. The CDR3: CAWTLSGGWGYTF. DNA of the CDR3: TGTGCCTGGACCCTGAGCGGGGGCTGGGGCTACACCTTC.

The rearrangement joins TRBV11-2 to TRBJ1-1; TRBD1 matches 7 bases. With 4 bases clipped from V and 7 bases from J, the junction kept 3 bases outside the gene matches. The CDR3 covers 12 residues. Germline loops: CDR1 SGHAT, CDR2 FQNNGV. The CDR3 DNA is TGTGCCAGCAGCTCCCCAGGGGGTGAAGCTTTCTTT. It encodes CASSSPGGEAFF.

This clonotype has a handful of counts. This chain joins TRBV27 and TRBJ1-2, with 7 bases that match TRBD1. Germline loops: CDR1 MNHEY, CDR2 SMNVEV (reference sequence). The CDR3 sequence is 14 residues long. The junction had 5 bases not matched to a gene; V was cut back by 4 bases and J by 3 bases. The CDR3 is CASSSITGDYGYTF. The CDR3 nucleotides are TGTGCCAGCAGTTCCATTACAGGGGACTATGGCTACACCTTC.

This clonotype was observed many times. This rearrangement joins TRBV18 to TRBJ2-1; 8 bases fit TRBD2. The CDR3 has 15 residues. The trim removed 0 bases at V and 5 bases at J, leaving 3 bases unmatched. The germline CDR1 and CDR2 sequences are KGHSH and LQKENI. CDR3 residues: CASSPPISGNNEQFF. In DNA form, the CDR3 reads TGTGCCAGCTCACCACCGATTAGCGGGAACAATGAGCAGTTCTTC.

This clonotype was observed a handful of times. This rearrangement joins TRBV9 to TRBJ2-1; TRBD2 aligns across 7 bases. The J segment lost 9 bases and the V segment lost 3 bases, leaving 9 bases of the junction unmatched. CDR1 is SGDLS, CDR2 YYNGEE, per germline. The CDR3 sequence is 14 residues long. The CDR3 DNA sequence: TGTGCCAGCAGCGCGCACGGGAGGCTGGGTGAGCAGTTCTTC. Translation gives CASSAHGRLGEQFF. The whole variable domain, remainder taken from reference TRBV9 and TRBJ2-1, is DSGVTQTPKHLITATGQRVTLRCSPRSGDLSVYWYQQSLDQGLQFLIQYYNGEERAKGNILERFSAQQFPDLHSELNLSSLELGDSALYFCASSAHGRLGEQFFGPGTRLTVL.

In its sample, this clonotype was seen many times. The V and J genes are TRBV20-1 and TRBJ2-4; TRBD1 aligns across 7 bases. Per germline, CDR1 DFQATT and CDR2 SNEGSKA (reference sequence). Trimming took 5 bases from V and 0 from J; bases not matched to a gene: 10. The CDR3 loop spans 16 amino acids. The CDR3 protein is CSARSAGGLAKNIQYF. The CDR3 DNA reads TGCAGTGCTCGATCCGCAGGGGGTCTAGCCAAAAACATTCAGTACTTC.

The chain combines TRBV30 with TRBJ1-1, with D perhaps matching TRBD1 (5 bases). Germline V gene data show CDR1 as GTSNPN and CDR2 as SVGIG (reference sequence). The CDR3 consists of 13 residues. V gave up 3 bases and J gave up 5 bases, with 13 bases separating them. The CDR3 DNA is TGTGCCTGGAGGCCCAGGGAGAAGACTGAAGCTTTCTTT. Protein sequence: CAWRPREKTEAFF.

The rearrangement links TRBV20-1 to TRBJ2-1, with 8 bases matching TRBD1. The length of the CDR3 is 12 residues. Germline values: CDR1 DFQATT, CDR2 SNEGSKA (reference sequence). With V trimmed by 2 bases and J by 8 bases, 2 bases remained unmatched. The CDR3: CSARRQGYEQFF. DNA of the CDR3: TGCAGTGCTAGAAGACAGGGGTATGAGCAGTTCTTC.

This clonotype appeared many times. The chain couples TRBV18 to TRBJ2-5; D tentatively fits TRBD1 or TRBD2 (5 bases each). Germline CDR1 reads KGHSH; CDR2 reads LQKENI. The CDR3 length is 14 residues. The V end lost 3 bases, the J end lost 2 bases, and 10 bases lay between the germline ends. The CDR3 bases are TGTGCCAGCTCACCGGGACCAACACAAGAGACCCAGTACTTC. Protein product: CASSPGPTQETQYF.

This clonotype appeared a single time. A read error may account for a junction end that differs from germline. This chain uses TRBV2 with TRBJ1-6; the D gene is possibly TRBD1 (6 bases). Germline V gene data show CDR1 as SNHLY and CDR2 as FYNNEI. The CDR3 is made up of 16 amino acids. In nucleotides, the CDR3 is TGTGCCAGCAACCCACAGGGTACTCTGCACGGTTCATCCCTCCACTTT. Translation: CASNPQGTLHGSSLHF.

This clonotype has only a few counts. The rearrangement joins TRBV29-1 to TRBJ1-2; D may be TRBD1 (6 bases). This CDR3 region has 11 residues. Looked up from germline, CDR1 is SQVTM and CDR2 is ANQGSEA. V was shortened by 4 bases and J by 4 bases, with 7 bases between the two germline ends. The CDR3 here is CSVGGGYGYTF. Here the CDR3 DNA reads TGCAGCGTTGGAGGGGGCTATGGCTACACCTTC.

This clonotype has only a few counts. This chain joins TRBV11-2 and TRBJ2-2; no definite D call. Trimming stripped 1 base from V and 6 bases from J, with 3 bases between. This CDR3 comprises 12 residues. Germline CDR1 reads SGHAT; CDR2 reads FQNNGV. CDR3 region: CASSLGPGELFF. CDR3 nucleotide sequence: TGTGCCAGCAGCTTAGGCCCCGGGGAGCTGTTTTTT.